This TCR beta chain is drawn from a study of T cell responses to AZD1222 COVID-19 vaccine. Study results and limitations: Most donors were white British, females outnumbered males, and clonal diversity was possibly underestimated.

Concerning this clone: Its antigen is currently unknown.

Sequencing was performed with immunoSEQ multiplex PCR; in TCRdb, only in-frame clones are kept and a portion is missing. The data show 95,000 to 100,000 clones, 87% seen once. CDR1 and CDR2 from the germline V gene are KGHSH and LQKENI. V lost 0 bases and J 7 bases, leaving 16 bases between the germline ends. CDR3 length: 16 amino acids. Here the sequenced sample was peripheral blood, taken 28 days after the second AZD1222 dose. This receptor was obtained from an adult who received the AZD1222 COVID-19 vaccine. V gene TRBV18 combines with J gene TRBJ2-1, with no clear D. Written as DNA, the CDR3 is TGTGCCAGCTCACCACCAGTCAGGACGGGTGCGAATGAGCAGTTCTTC. Protein product: CASSPPVRTGANEQFF.